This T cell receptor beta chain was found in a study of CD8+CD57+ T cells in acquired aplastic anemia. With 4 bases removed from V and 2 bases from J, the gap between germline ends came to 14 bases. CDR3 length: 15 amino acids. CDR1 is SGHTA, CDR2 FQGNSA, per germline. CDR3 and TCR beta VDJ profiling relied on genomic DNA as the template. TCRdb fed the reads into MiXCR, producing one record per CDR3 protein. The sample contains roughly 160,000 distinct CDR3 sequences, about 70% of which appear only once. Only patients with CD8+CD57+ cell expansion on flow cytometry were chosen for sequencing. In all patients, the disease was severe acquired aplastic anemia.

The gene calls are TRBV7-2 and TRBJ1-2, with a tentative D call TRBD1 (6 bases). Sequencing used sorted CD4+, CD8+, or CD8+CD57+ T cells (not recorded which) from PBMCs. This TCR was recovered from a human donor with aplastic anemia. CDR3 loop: CASSSLFGTNYGYTF. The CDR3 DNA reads TGTGCCAGCAGCTCCCTTTTCGGGACAAACTATGGCTACACCTTC.